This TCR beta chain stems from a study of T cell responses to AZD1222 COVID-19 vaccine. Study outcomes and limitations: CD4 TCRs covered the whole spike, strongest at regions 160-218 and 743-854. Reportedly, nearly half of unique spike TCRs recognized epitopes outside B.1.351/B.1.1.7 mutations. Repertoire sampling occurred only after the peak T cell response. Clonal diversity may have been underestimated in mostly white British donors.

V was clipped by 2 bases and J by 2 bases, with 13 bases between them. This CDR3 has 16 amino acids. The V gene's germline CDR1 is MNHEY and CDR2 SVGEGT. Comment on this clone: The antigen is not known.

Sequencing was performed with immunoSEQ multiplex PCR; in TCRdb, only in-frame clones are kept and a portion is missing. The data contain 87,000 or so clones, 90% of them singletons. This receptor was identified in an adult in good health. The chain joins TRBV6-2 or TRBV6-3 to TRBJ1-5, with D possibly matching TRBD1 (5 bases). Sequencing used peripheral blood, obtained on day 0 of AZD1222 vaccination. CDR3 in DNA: TGTGCCAGCAGTTACCAGCAGGGTTTCGGCAATCAGCCCCAGCATTTT. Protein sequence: CASSYQQGFGNQPQHF.